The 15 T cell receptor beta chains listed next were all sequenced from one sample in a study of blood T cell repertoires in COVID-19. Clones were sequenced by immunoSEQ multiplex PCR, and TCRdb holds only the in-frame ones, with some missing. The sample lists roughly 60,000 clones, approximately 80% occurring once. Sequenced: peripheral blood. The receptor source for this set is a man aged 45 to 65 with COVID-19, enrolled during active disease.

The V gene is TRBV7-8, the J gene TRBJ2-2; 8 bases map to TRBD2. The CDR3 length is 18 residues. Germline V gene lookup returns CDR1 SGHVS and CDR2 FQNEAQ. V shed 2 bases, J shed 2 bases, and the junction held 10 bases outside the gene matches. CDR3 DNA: TGTGCCAGCAGCTTACGGGCGCACGGGAGGGCAAACACCGGGGAGCTGTTTTTT. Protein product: CASSLRAHGRANTGELFF.

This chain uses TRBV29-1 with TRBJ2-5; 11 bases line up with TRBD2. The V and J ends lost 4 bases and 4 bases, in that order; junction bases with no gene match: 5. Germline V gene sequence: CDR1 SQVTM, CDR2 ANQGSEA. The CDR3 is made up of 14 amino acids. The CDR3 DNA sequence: TGCAGCGTTGCTACTAGCGGGAGAGGAGAGACCCAGTACTTC. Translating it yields CSVATSGRGETQYF.

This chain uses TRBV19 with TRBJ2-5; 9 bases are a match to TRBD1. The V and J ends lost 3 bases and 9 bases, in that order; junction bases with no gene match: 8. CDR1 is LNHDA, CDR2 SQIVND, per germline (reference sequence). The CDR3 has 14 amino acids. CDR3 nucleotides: TGTGCCAGTAGTATGGGGACAGGGCTTGTTCCCCAGTACTTC. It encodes CASSMGTGLVPQYF.

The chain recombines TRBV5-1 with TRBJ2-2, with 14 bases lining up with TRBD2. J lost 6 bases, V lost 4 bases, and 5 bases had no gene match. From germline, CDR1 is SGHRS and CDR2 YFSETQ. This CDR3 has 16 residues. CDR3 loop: CASSGGTSGRAGELFF. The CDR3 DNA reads TGCGCCAGCAGCGGCGGGACTAGCGGGAGAGCCGGGGAGCTGTTTTTT.

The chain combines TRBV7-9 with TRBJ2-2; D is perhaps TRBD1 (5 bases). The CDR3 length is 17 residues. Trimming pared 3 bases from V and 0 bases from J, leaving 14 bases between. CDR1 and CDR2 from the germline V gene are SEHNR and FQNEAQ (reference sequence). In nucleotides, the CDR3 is TGTGCCAGCAGCTTCCCCAGGGATAAGCCGAACACCGGGGAGCTGTTTTTT. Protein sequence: CASSFPRDKPNTGELFF. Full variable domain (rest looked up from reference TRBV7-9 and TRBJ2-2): DTGVSQNPRHKITKRGQNVTFRCDPISEHNRLYWYRQTLGQGPEFLTYFQNEAQLEKSRLLSDRFSAERPKGSFSTLEIQRTEQGDSAMYLCASSFPRDKPNTGELFFGEGSRLTVL.

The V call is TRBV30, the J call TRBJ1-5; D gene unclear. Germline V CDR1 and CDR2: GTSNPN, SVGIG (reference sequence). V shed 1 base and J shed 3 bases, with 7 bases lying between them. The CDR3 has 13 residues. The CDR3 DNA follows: TGTGCCTGGAGTGAACAGCTCAATCAGCCCCAGCATTTT. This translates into CAWSEQLNQPQHF.

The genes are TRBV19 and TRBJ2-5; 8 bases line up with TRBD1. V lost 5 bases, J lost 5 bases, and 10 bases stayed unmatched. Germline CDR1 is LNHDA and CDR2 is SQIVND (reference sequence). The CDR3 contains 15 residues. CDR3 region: CASSRGQGLWETQYF. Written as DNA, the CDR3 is TGTGCCAGTAGTCGAGGACAGGGCCTGTGGGAGACCCAGTACTTC.

For the CDR3, the DNA is TGTGCCAGCAGCCAGGGACTAGCGGGTCTTAATGAGCAGTTCTTC. This translates into CASSQGLAGLNEQFF. The V gene is TRBV9, the J gene TRBJ2-1; 12 bases map to TRBD2. The CDR3 length is 15 residues. V was clipped by 4 bases and J by 7 bases; unmatched bases: 6. The germline V gene has CDR1 SGDLS and CDR2 YYNGEE.

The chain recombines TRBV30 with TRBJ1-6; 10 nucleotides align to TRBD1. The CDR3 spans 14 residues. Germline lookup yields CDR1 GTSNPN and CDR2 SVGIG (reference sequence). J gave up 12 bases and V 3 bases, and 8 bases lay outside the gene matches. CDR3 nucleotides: TGTGCCTGGAGGCGGGGGACAGGGGCTTTACCCCTCCACTTT. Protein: CAWRRGTGALPLHF.

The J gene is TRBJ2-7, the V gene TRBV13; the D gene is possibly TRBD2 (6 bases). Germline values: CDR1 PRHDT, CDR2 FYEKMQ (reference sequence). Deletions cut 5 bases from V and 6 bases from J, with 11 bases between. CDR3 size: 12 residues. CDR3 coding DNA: TGTGCCAGCAGCCTGGGGACTTTCGAGCAGTACTTC. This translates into CASSLGTFEQYF.

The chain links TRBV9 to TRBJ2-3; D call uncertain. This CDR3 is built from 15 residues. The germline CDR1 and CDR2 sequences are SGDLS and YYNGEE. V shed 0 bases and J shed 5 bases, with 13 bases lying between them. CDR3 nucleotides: TGTGCCAGCAGCGTAGGAAGCTTCCGTGGAGATACGCAGTATTTT. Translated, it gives CASSVGSFRGDTQYF.

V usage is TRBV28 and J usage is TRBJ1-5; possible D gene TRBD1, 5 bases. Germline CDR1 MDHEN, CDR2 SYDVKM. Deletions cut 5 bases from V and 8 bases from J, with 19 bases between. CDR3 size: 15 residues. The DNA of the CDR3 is TGTGCCAGCAGTGGGGGGAGGGGCCGAGTAGAGCCCCAGCATTTT. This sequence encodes CASSGGRGRVEPQHF.

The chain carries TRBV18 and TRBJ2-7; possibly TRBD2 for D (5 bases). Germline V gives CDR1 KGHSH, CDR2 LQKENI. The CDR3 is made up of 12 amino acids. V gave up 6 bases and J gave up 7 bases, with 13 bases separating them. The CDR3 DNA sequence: TGTGCCAGCTCCCGCACAAGAGGGGAGCAGTACTTC. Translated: CASSRTRGEQYF.

The chain's CDR3 is CASSSRTSGSYNEQFF. The CDR3 DNA follows: TGTGCCAGCAGCTCCCGGACTAGCGGGTCTTACAATGAGCAGTTCTTC. This rearrangement joins TRBV5-6 to TRBJ2-1; 11 positions match TRBD2. The V segment lost 3 bases and the J segment 4 bases; nucleotides outside the gene matches: 6. Germline V gene data show CDR1 as SGHDT and CDR2 as YYEEEE. The CDR3 runs 16 residues.

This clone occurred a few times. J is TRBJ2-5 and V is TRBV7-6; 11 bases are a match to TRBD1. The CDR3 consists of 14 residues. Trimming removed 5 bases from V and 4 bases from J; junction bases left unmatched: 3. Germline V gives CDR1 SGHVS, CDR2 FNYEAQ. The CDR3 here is CASSQDRGRETQYF. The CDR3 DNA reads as TGTGCCAGCAGCCAGGACAGGGGGCGAGAGACCCAGTACTTC.